This T cell receptor (beta chain) was sequenced for a study of a mutant IDH1 vaccine in newly diagnosed glioma. This clone was recorded once. Antigen: not known. The germline gives CDR1 ENHRY, CDR2 SYGVKD. The CDR3 has 16 residues. Trimming removed 4 bases from V and 4 bases from J; junction bases left unmatched: 9. Method: immunoSEQ multiplex PCR; TCRdb's copy keeps in-frame clones and lacks some. This table has tens of thousands of clones, around 86% appearing once. Specified time point: week 35, safety follow-up. Each vaccine dose was 300 ug of mutant IDH1 20-mer peptide, with topical imiquimod. The study enrolled donors with new WHO grade 3 or 4 IDH1-mutant, ATRX-lost astrocytomas.

The source was PBMCs, collected from a glioma patient whose treatment included an IDH1 peptide vaccine. The rearrangement links TRBV10-3 to TRBJ2-3; TRBD2 agrees at 9 bases. The sequence derives from a woman between 40 and 50 years old with glioma. Some clones in this sample may be carry-over from other donors' samples. The CDR3 DNA reads as TGTGCCATCAGTGGGGATAGCGGGGGCATATCAGATACGCAGTATTTT. Translated, it gives CAISGDSGGISDTQYF.